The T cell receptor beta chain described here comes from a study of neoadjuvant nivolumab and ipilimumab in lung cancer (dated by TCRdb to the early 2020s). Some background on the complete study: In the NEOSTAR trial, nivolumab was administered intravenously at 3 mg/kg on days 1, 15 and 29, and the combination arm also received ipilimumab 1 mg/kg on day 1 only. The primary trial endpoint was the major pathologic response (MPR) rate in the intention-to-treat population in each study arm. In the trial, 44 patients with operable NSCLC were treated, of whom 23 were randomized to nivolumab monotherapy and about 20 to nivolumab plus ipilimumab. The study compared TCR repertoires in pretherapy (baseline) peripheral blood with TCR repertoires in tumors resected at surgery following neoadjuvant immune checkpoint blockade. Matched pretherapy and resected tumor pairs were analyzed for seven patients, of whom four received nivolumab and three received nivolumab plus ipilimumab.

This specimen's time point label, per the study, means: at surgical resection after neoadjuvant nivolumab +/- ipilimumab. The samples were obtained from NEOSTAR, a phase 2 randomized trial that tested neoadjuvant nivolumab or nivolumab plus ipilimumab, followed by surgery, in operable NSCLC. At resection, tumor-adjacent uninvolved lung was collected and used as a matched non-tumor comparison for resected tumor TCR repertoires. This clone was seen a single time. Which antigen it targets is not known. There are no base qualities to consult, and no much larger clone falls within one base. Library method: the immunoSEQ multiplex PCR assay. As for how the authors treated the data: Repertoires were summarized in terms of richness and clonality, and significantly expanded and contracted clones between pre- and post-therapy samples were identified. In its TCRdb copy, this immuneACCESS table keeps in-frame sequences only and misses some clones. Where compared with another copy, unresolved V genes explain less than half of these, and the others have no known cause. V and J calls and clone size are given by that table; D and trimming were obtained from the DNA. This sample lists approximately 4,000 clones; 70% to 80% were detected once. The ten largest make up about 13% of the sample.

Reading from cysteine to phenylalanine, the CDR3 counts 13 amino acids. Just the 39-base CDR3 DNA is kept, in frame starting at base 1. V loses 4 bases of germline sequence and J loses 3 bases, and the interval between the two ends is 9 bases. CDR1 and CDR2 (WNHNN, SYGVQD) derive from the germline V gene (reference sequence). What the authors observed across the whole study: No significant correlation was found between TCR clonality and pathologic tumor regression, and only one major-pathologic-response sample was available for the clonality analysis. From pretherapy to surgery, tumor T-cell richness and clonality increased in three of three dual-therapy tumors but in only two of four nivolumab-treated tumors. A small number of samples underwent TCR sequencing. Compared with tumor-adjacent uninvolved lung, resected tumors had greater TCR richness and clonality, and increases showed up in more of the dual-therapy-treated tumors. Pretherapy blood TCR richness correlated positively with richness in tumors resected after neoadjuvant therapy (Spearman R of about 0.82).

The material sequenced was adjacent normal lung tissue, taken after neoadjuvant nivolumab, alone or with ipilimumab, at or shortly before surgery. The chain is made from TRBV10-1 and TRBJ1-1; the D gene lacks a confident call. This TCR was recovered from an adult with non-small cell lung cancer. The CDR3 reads CASSVRVDTEAFF. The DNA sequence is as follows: TGCGCCAGCAGTGTTCGGGTGGACACTGAAGCTTTCTTT.